These 9 T cell receptor beta chains were sequenced from one sample in a study of identical twins. TCRdb fed the 5' RACE reads into MiXCR, producing one record per CDR3 protein. The top ten clones hold about 0.47% of a sample with 450,000 to 650,000 distinct CDR3 sequences, around 15% of them seen once. This sample also appeared in a second study, on yellow fever vaccine responses in identical twins.

The sample taken for sequencing was CD4+ T cells sorted from blood. The source is a woman aged 18-29 years in good health.

The J gene is TRBJ2-1, the V gene TRBV5-1, with 8 bases that match TRBD1. CDR1 SGHRS and CDR2 YFSETQ come from the germline V gene. V trimming: 0 bases; J trimming: 8 bases; junction bases outside the gene matches: 7. The CDR3 is 15 residues long. The CDR3 is CASSLGGQVMDEQFF. DNA of the CDR3: TGCGCCAGCAGCTTGGGGGGACAGGTTATGGATGAGCAGTTCTTC.

The chain recombines TRBV20-1 with TRBJ2-1; the match to TRBD1 covers 10 bases. Germline-derived CDR1 and CDR2 are DFQATT and SNEGSKA (reference sequence). Unmatched junction bases numbered 3, after V lost 2 bases and J lost 5 bases. This CDR3 comprises 14 residues. DNA for the CDR3: TGCAGTGCTAGACCGGGACAGGGGAACAATGAGCAGTTCTTC. The encoded protein is CSARPGQGNNEQFF.

A few counts support this clonotype. The CDR3 nucleotides are TGTGCCATCAGTAGCGGGGGGGGATACAATGAGCAGTTCTTC. This codes for CAISSGGGYNEQFF. This sequence joins TRBV10-3 and TRBJ2-1; TRBD2 aligns across 10 bases. The length of the CDR3 is 14 residues. Germline CDR1 ENHRY, CDR2 SYGVKD. Trimming cost V 5 bases and J 4 bases; bases outside gene matches: 2.

The genes are TRBV20-1 and TRBJ1-6; tentatively, D is TRBD1 (6 bases). V lost 0 bases and J 9 bases, leaving 21 bases between the germline ends. In germline, CDR1 is DFQATT, CDR2 SNEGSKA (reference sequence). This CDR3 comprises 17 residues. The CDR3 DNA reads TGCAGTGCTAGAGAATACCACCGGACAGCCATGGGTTCACCCCTCCACTTT. The encoded protein is CSAREYHRTAMGSPLHF.

The chain is built from TRBV11-2 and TRBJ1-1, with a weak D call TRBD1 (5 bases). The CDR3 extends over 15 amino acids. V dropped 5 bases and J dropped 4 bases, with 17 bases sitting between them. Germline CDR1 SGHAT, CDR2 FQNNGV. The CDR3 DNA sequence: TGTGCCAGCAGCAACATTCGGGGGGTCGGCACTGAAGCTTTCTTT. Amino acids: CASSNIRGVGTEAFF.

This rearrangement joins TRBV2 to TRBJ1-5; D gene unclear. The CDR3 spans 14 residues. V lost 2 bases and J lost 4, with 9 bases in between. Germline V gives CDR1 SNHLY, CDR2 FYNNEI. CDR3 protein: CASSERSPNQPQHF. The CDR3 region has the DNA TGTGCCAGCAGTGAACGCAGCCCAAATCAGCCCCAGCATTTT.

This clonotype has only a few counts. The chain has TRBV7-9 and TRBJ2-5; D gene ambiguous. The CDR3 has 13 residues. The V end lost 1 base, the J end lost 4 bases, and 7 bases lay between the germline ends. The germline gives CDR1 SEHNR, CDR2 FQNEAQ (reference sequence). As DNA, the CDR3 is TGTGCCAGCAGCTTAGGGAATATAGAGACCCAGTACTTC. Protein product: CASSLGNIETQYF.

In this sample, this clonotype turned up a few times. The V gene is TRBV6-1, the J gene TRBJ2-1, with a weak D call TRBD2 (6 bases). Germline CDR1 is MNHNS and CDR2 is SASEGT. V lost 2 bases and J 6 bases, leaving 14 bases between the germline ends. CDR3 size: 15 residues. DNA for the CDR3: TGTGCCAGCAGTGAACGGGGACTCAACCTCAATGAGCAGTTCTTC. Its protein is CASSERGLNLNEQFF.

In this sample, this clonotype turned up a few times. The chain links TRBV12-3 or TRBV12-4 to TRBJ2-3; tentatively, D is TRBD2 (6 bases). CDR3 length: 16 amino acids. V lost 0 bases and J 4 bases, leaving 14 bases between the germline ends. CDR3 sequence (DNA): TGTGCCAGCAGTTTAGCGCTTCGGGGGTTCGCAGATACGCAGTATTTT. Amino acids: CASSLALRGFADTQYF.